A single sample is the source of the 11 T cell receptor beta chains below, sequenced in a study of T cell responses to AZD1222 COVID-19 vaccine. Only in-frame clones appear in the TCRdb table, and some are missing; sequencing was by immunoSEQ multiplex PCR. Of 200,000 or so clones in the sample, about 86% are singletons; the top ten hold approximately 8%. The sample was peripheral blood, taken on day 0 of AZD1222 vaccination. The source is an adult in good health.

This chain connects TRBV4-1 to TRBJ2-1; 7 bases are a match to TRBD2. V shed 3 bases, J shed 11 bases, and the junction held 4 bases outside the gene matches. Germline loops: CDR1 MGHRA, CDR2 YSYEKL. The CDR3 spans 12 residues. DNA for the CDR3: TGCGCCAGCAGCCACCCAGCGGGGAAGCAGTTCTTC. Amino acid sequence: CASSHPAGKQFF.

The chain carries TRBV19 and TRBJ2-6; maybe TRBD2 (5 bases). The V and J ends lost 7 bases and 2 bases respectively, with 15 bases between them. Germline assignment: CDR1 LNHDA and CDR2 SQIVND (reference sequence). This CDR3 contains 16 residues. CDR3 sequence reads: CASNNLGKPGANVLTF. CDR3 in DNA: TGTGCCAGTAATAACCTCGGGAAACCTGGGGCCAACGTCCTGACTTTC.

The V and J genes are TRBV5-1 and TRBJ2-1; D remains ambiguous. CDR1 and CDR2 from the germline V gene are SGHRS and YFSETQ. The CDR3 runs 16 residues. V was trimmed by 3 bases and J by 3 bases, leaving 16 bases between them. CDR3 protein: CASSSSIDGSYNEQFF. The CDR3 bases are TGCGCCAGCAGCTCCTCGATTGACGGAAGCTACAATGAGCAGTTCTTC.

This clone has more than one count but fewer than ten. The chain joins TRBV28 to TRBJ1-5, with D perhaps TRBD1 (6 bases). The V end lost 5 bases, the J end lost 11 bases, and 22 bases lay between the germline ends. The CDR3 length is 15 residues. Looked up from germline, CDR1 is MDHEN and CDR2 is SYDVKM. The CDR3 spells CASSLWTERPPAQHF. The CDR3 DNA is TGTGCCAGCAGTCTCTGGACAGAAAGGCCTCCGGCCCAGCATTTT.

This chain connects TRBV7-9 to TRBJ2-3, with a weak D call TRBD1 (5 bases). The V gene's germline CDR1 is SEHNR and CDR2 FQNEAQ (reference sequence). The CDR3 loop spans 15 amino acids. With 1 base removed from V and 3 bases from J, the gap between germline ends came to 11 bases. The CDR3 loop is CASSLVKAGTDTQYF. The CDR3 DNA follows: TGTGCCAGCAGCTTAGTAAAAGCAGGGACAGATACGCAGTATTTT.

Only a few counts were recorded for this clone. The chain combines TRBV6-5 with TRBJ1-1, with D maybe TRBD1 (6 bases). Germline V lookup: CDR1 MNHEY, CDR2 SVGAGI. The germline V and J ends were trimmed by 2 bases and 1 base, with 11 bases remaining between them. CDR3 length: 15 residues. This chain's CDR3 is CASSYRGVGNTEAFF. As DNA, the CDR3 is TGTGCCAGCAGTTACAGGGGGGTTGGGAACACTGAAGCTTTCTTT.

The chain employs TRBV7-2 and TRBJ1-1; D is undetermined. V lost 8 bases, J lost 2 bases, and 9 bases lay in between. The CDR3 covers 12 residues. CDR1 SGHTA and CDR2 FQGNSA come from the germline V gene. Here the CDR3 DNA reads TGTGCCAGCGAGAGGCCCAACACTGAAGCTTTCTTT. Protein sequence: CASERPNTEAFF.

The rearrangement links TRBV29-1 to TRBJ1-4; 8 nucleotides line up with TRBD1. Germline assignment: CDR1 SQVTM and CDR2 ANQGSEA. V dropped 6 bases and J dropped 3; count of bases not matched to a gene: 9. The CDR3 runs 15 residues. The CDR3 spells CSVAFGQGPNEKLFF. CDR3 DNA sequence: TGCAGCGTGGCCTTTGGACAGGGACCTAATGAAAAACTGTTTTTT. Drawing the rest from reference TRBV29-1 and TRBJ1-4, the complete variable domain is SAVISQKPSRDICQRGTSLTIQCQVDSQVTMMFWYRQQPGQSLTLIATANQGSEATYESGFVIDKFPISRPNLTFSTLTVSNMSPEDSSIYLCSVAFGQGPNEKLFFGSGTQLSVL.

The gene calls are TRBV7-3 and TRBJ1-6; D is unresolved. This CDR3 is 13 amino acids long. The germline gives CDR1 SGHTA, CDR2 FQGTGA. Trimming left V 4 bases short and J 8 bases short, with 9 bases between. CDR3 bases: TGTGCCAGCAGCTCCTCCCCTGATTCACCCCTCCACTTT. Amino acid sequence: CASSSSPDSPLHF.

V gene TRBV28 combines with J gene TRBJ1-2; TRBD1 aligns across 8 bases. The germline CDR1 and CDR2 sequences are MDHEN and SYDVKM. With 9 bases clipped from V and 1 base from J, the junction kept 10 bases outside the gene matches. The CDR3 sequence is 15 residues long. CDR3: CASSLARGLNYGYTF. For the CDR3, the DNA is TGTGCCAGTTCCCTCGCCAGGGGGCTTAACTATGGCTACACCTTC.

The sample holds a few counts of this clone. The chain combines TRBV4-2 with TRBJ1-6; D gene uncertain. V was pared by 0 bases and J by 10 bases, with 13 bases between. Germline V CDR1 and CDR2: LGHNA, YNFKEQ. The CDR3 totals 15 residues. The CDR3 reads CASSQEIDRGSPLHF. The DNA of the CDR3 is TGTGCCAGCAGCCAAGAGATCGATCGCGGGTCACCCCTCCACTTT.